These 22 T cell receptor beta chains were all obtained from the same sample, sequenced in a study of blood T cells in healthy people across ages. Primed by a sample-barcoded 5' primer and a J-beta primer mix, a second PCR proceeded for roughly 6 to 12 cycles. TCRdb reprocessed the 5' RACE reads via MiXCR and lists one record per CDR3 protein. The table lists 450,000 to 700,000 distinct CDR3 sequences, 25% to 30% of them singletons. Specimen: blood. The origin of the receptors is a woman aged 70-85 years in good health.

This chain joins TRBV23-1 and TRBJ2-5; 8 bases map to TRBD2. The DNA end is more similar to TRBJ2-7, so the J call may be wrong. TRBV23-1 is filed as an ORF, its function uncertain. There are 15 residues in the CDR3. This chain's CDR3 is CASSPRAAGVYEQYF. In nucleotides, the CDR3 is TGCGCCAGCAGTCCTAGGGCAGCGGGGGTCTACGAGCAGTACTTC.

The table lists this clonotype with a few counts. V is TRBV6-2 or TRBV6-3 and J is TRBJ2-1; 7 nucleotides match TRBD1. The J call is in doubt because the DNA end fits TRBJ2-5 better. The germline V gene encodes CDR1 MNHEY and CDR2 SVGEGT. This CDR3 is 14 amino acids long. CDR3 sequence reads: CASSYYGTEETQYF. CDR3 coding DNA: TGTGCCAGCAGTTACTACGGGACAGAAGAGACCCAGTACTTC.

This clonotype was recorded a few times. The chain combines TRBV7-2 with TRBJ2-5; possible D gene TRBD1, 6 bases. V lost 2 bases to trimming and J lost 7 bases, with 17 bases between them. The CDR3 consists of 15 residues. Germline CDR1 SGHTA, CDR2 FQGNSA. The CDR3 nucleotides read TGTGCCAGCAGCTTATCAGGGGCTCCGGTCGGGACCCAGTACTTC. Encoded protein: CASSLSGAPVGTQYF.

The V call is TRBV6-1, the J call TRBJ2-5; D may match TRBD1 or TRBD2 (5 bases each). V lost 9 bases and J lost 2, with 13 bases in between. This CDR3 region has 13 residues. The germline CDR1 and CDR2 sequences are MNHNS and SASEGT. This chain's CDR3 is CASRPREQETQYF. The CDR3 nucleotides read TGTGCCAGTCGCCCCAGGGAGCAAGAGACCCAGTACTTC.

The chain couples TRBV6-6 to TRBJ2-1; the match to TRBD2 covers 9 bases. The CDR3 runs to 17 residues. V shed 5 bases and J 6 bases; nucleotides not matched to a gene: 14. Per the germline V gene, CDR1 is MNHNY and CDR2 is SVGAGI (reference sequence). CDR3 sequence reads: CASSQAEGTSTGNEQFF. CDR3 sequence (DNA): TGTGCCAGCAGTCAGGCGGAGGGGACTAGCACAGGCAATGAGCAGTTCTTC.

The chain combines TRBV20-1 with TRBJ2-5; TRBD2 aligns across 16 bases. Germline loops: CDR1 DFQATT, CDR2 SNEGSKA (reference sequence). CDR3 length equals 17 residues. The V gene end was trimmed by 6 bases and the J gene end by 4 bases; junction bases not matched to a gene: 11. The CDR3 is CSAESRGLAGGTETQYF. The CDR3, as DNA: TGCAGTGCAGAATCCCGGGGACTAGCGGGGGGGACAGAGACCCAGTACTTC.

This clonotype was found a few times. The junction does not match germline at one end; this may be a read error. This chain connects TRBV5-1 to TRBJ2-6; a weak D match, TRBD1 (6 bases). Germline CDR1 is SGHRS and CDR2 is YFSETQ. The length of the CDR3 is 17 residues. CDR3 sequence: CASSPGQPTSGANALTF. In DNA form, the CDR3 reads TGCGCCAGCAGCCCAGGACAGCCGACCTCTGGGGCCAACGCCCTGACTTTC.

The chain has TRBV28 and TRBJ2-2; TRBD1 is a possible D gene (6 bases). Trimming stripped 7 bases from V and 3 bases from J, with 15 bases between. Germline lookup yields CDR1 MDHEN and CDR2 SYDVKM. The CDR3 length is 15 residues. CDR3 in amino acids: CASKPGTRYTGELFF. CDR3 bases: TGTGCCAGCAAGCCCGGGACAAGATACACCGGGGAGCTGTTTTTT.

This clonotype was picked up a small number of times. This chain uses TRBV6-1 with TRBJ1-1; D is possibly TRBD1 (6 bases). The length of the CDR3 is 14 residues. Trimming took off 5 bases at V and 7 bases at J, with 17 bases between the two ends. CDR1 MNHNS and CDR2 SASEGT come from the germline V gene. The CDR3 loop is CASSTGLWGVEAFF. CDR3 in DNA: TGTGCCAGCAGTACAGGGCTGTGGGGTGTTGAAGCTTTCTTT.

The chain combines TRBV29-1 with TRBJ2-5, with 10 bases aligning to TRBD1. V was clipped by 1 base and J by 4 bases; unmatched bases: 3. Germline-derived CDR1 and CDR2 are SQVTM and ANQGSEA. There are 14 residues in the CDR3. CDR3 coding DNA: TGCAGCGTTGAAGGGGGGACAGGGGCAGAGACCCAGTACTTC. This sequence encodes CSVEGGTGAETQYF.

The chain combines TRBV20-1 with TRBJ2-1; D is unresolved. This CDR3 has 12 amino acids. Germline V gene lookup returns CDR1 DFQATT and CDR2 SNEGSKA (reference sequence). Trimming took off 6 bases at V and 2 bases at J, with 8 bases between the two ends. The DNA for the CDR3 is TGCAGTGCCTCCCGGACCTACAATGAGCAGTTCTTC. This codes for CSASRTYNEQFF.

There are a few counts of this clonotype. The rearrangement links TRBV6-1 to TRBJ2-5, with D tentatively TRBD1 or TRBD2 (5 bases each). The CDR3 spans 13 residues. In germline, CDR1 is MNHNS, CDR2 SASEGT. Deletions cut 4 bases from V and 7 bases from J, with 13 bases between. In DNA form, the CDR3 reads TGTGCCAGCAGTGGGGACCGGTTGGGGACCCAGTACTTC. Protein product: CASSGDRLGTQYF.

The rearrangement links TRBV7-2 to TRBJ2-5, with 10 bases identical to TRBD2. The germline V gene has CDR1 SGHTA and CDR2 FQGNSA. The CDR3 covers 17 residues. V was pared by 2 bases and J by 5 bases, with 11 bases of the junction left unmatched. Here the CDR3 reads CASSLIAGGTRMETQYF. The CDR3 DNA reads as TGTGCCAGCAGCTTAATAGCGGGGGGTACGAGAATGGAGACCCAGTACTTC.

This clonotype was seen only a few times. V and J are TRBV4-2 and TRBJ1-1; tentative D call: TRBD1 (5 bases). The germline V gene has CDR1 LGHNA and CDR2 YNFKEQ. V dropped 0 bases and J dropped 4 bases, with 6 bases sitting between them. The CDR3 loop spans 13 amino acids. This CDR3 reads CASSQDQGTEAFF. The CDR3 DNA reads TGTGCCAGCAGCCAAGATCAGGGCACTGAAGCTTTCTTT.

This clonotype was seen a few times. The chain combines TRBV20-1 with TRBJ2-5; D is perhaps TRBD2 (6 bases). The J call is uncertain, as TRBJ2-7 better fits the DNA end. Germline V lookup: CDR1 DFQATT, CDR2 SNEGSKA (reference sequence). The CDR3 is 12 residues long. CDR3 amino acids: CSLRGRTYEQYF. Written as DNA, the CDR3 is TGCAGTCTCCGGGGGAGGACCTACGAGCAGTACTTC.

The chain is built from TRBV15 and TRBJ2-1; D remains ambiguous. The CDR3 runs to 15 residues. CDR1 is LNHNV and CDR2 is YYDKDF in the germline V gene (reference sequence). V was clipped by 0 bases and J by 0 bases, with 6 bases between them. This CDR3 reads CATSRESNSYNEQFF. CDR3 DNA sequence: TGTGCCACCAGCAGAGAGTCAAACTCCTACAATGAGCAGTTCTTC.

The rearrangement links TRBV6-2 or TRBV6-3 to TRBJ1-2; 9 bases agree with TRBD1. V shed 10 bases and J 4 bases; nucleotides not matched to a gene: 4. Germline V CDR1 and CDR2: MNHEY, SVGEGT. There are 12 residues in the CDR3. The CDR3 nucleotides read TGTGCCACCGGACAGGGGTCCTATGGCTACACCTTC. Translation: CATGQGSYGYTF.

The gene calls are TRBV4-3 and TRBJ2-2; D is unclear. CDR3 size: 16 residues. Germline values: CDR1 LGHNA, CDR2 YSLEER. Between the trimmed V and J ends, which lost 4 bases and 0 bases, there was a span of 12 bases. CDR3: CASSPERFANTGELFF. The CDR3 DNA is TGCGCCAGCAGCCCGGAACGGTTCGCGAACACCGGGGAGCTGTTTTTT.

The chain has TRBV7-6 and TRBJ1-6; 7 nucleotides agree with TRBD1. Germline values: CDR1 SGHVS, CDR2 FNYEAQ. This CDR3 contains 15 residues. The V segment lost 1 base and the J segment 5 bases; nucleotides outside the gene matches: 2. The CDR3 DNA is TGTGCCAGCAGCTTAGAAGGGACAGATAATTCACCCCTCCACTTT. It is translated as CASSLEGTDNSPLHF.

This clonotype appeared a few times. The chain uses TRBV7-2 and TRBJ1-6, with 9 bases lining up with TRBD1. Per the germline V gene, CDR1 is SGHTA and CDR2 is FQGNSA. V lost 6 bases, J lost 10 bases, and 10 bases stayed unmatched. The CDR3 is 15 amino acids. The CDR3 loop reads CASRFRDRVESPLHF. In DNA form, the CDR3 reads TGTGCCAGCAGATTCCGGGACAGGGTAGAGTCACCCCTCCACTTT.

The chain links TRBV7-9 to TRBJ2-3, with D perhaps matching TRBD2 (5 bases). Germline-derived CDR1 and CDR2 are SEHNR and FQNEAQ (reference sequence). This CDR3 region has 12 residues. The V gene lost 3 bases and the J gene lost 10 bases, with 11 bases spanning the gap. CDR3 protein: CASSFIGDAQYF. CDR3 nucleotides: TGTGCCAGCAGCTTTATCGGGGATGCGCAGTATTTT.

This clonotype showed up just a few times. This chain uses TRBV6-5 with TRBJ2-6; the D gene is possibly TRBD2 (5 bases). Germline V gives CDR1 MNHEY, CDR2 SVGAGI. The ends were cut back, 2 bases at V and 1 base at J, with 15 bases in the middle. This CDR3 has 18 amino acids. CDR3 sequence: CASSYRFPEGSGANVLTF. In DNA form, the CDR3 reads TGTGCCAGCAGTTACCGTTTTCCCGAGGGATCTGGGGCCAACGTCCTGACTTTC.